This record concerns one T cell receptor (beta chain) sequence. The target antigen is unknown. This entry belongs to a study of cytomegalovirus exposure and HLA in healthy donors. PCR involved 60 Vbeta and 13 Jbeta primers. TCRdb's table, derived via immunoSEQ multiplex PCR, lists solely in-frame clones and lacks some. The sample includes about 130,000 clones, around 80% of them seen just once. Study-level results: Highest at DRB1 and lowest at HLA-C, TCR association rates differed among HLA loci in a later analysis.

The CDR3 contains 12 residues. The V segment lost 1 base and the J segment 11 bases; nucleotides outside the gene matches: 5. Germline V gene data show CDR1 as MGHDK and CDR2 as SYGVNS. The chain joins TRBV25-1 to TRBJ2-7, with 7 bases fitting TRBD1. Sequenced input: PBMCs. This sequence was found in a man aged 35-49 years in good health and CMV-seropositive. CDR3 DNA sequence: TGTGCCAGCAGTGAATCCCCCGGGACAGAGTACTTC. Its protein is CASSESPGTEYF.